This TCR beta chain was observed in a study of blood T cell repertoires in COVID-19. Study-level information: Sources were T cells, B-cell-depleted T cells, or PBMCs; the material itself was cDNA or gDNA.

The J segment lost 0 bases and the V segment lost 2 bases, leaving 7 bases of the junction unmatched. The CDR3 loop spans 16 amino acids. Germline V gives CDR1 SGHNT, CDR2 YYREEE (reference sequence). Libraries were prepared by immunoSEQ multiplex PCR; TCRdb keeps only in-frame clonotypes and omits some of them. This table holds just over 70,000 clones, about 80% found once. Material: peripheral blood. The receptor comes from a woman between 70 and 85 years old with acute or convalescent COVID-19. The chain carries TRBV5-4 and TRBJ1-2; 7 nucleotides agree with TRBD1. The CDR3 region has the DNA TGTGCCAGCAGCTTTACCAGACAGGGAACTAACTATGGCTACACCTTC. This gives the protein CASSFTRQGTNYGYTF.